This T cell receptor beta chain was profiled in a study of radiation and T cells in renal cell carcinoma. Here immunoSEQ multiplex PCR was the method, and the copy in TCRdb shows in-frame clones only, minus some. The sample consists of roughly 100,000 clones, around 83% of them appearing once. Documented time point: blood 4 weeks post-SBRT, at nephrectomy. The treatment denotes: 15 Gy SBRT to primary tumor, nephrectomy 4 weeks later. Blood was sampled at baseline, 2 weeks and 4 weeks after SBRT. This specimen consisted of blood, obtained from a patient whose treatment included radiotherapy and nephrectomy. The clonotype was recovered from a man aged 55 to 70 with renal cell carcinoma.

CDR3 DNA: TGTGCCAGCTCACGGATTAGCGGGAGGCAAAACATTCAGTACTTC. As protein: CASSRISGRQNIQYF. V gene TRBV18 combines with J gene TRBJ2-4, with 10 nucleotides matching TRBD2. Germline-derived CDR1 and CDR2 are KGHSH and LQKENI. The J segment lost 5 bases and the V segment lost 4 bases, leaving 5 bases of the junction unmatched. The CDR3 consists of 15 residues.